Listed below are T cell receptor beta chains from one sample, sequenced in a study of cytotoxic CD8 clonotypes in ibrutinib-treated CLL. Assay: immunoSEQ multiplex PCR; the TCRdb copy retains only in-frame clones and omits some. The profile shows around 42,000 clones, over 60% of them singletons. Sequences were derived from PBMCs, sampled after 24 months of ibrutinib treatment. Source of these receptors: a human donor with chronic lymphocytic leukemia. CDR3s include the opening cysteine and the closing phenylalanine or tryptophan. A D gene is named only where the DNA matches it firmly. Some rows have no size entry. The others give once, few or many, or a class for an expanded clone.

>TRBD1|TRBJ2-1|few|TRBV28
TGTGCCAGCAGCAAACCGGACAGGCTCGGCAATGAGCAGTTCTTC
CASSKPDRLGNEQFF
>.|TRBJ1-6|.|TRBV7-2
TGTGCCAGCAGCTTAAGACAGGTCAATTCACCCCTCCACTTT
CASSLRQVNSPLHF
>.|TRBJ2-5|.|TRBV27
TGTGCCAGCGATCAAGAGACCCAGTACTTC
CASDQETQYF
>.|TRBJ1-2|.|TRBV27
TGTGCCAGCAGTTTGACCAGGGAGTTGGGTGGCTACACCTTC
CASSLTRELGGYTF
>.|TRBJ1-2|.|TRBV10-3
TGTGCCATCAGTGAGAGCTCGGGAGCCGGCTATGGCTACACCTTC
CAISESSGAGYGYTF
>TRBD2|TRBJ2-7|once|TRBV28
TGTGCCAGCAGTTTATTGGCGGGAGCGGAATACGAGCAGTACTTC
CASSLLAGAEYEQYF
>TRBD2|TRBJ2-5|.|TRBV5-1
TGCGCCAGCAGTCCCGGGAGGCGGACTCCGAATGAGACCCAGTACTTC
CASSPGRRTPNETQYF
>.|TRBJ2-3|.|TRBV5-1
TGCGCCAGCAGCTTCTGGGGTTCGGGGGCCACAGATACGCAGTATTTT
CASSFWGSGATDTQYF
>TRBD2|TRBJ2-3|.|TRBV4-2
TGTGCCAGCAGCACCTCTAGCGGGGGTGGTACAGATACGCAGTATTTT
CASSTSSGGGTDTQYF
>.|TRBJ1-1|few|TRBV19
TGTGCCAGTAGTATCAGGGGTAGCACTGAAGCTTTCTTT
CASSIRGSTEAFF
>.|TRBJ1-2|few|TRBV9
TGTGCCAGCAGCGTACCGCTAGGAGAGAACTATGGCTACACCTTC
CASSVPLGENYGYTF
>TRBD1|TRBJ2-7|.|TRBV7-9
TGTGCCAGCAGCTTAGCGGCCGGGACAGGGGGCCACGAGCAGTACTTC
CASSLAAGTGGHEQYF
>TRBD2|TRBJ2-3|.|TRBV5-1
TGCGCCAGCAGCCCCTGGACTAGCGGGGGGCGGGCAGATACGCAGTATTTT
CASSPWTSGGRADTQYF
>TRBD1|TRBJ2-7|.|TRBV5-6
TGTGCCAGCAGCTTGTGGAGGACAGGGGTGTACGAGCAGTACTTC
CASSLWRTGVYEQYF
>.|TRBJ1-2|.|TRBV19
TGTGCCAGCGGGAGGGAAGACTATGGCTACACCTTC
CASGREDYGYTF
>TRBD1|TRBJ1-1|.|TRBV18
TGTGCCAGCTCACGCGGACAGGGAGGGTTATACACTGAAGCTTTCTTT
CASSRGQGGLYTEAFF
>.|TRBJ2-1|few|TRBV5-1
TGCGCCAGCAGCTTGGGATTTTACAATGAGCAGTTCTTC
CASSLGFYNEQFF
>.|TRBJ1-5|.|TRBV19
TGTGCCAGTAGTAGTAGGACAGTTTTTAATCAGCCCCAGCATTTT
CASSSRTVFNQPQHF
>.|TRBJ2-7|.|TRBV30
TGTGCCTTTCAGCTCTGGGGCGAGCAGTACTTC
CAFQLWGEQYF
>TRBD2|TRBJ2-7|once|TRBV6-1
TGTGCCAGCAGTGAACTAGCGGGAGGGCCCGACGAGCAGTACTTC
CASSELAGGPDEQYF
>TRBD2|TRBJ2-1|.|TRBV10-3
TGTGCCATCAGTGGGCCTCTAGCGGGGAACTACAATGAGCAGTTCTTC
CAISGPLAGNYNEQFF
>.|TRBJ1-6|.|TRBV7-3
TGTGCCAGCAGCTCCCGGGGGGCTCCGCATTCACCCCTCCACTTT
CASSSRGAPHSPLHF
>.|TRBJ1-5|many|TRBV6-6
TGTGCCAGCATAGGCCCCCGGACGGGAAATCAGCCCCAGCATTTT
CASIGPRTGNQPQHF
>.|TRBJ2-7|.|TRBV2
TGTGCCAGCAGGACAGACAGAACTAGCTCCTACGAGCAGTACTTC
CASRTDRTSSYEQYF